This T cell receptor (beta chain) was sequenced during a study of tumor-infiltrating lymphocytes in primary liver carcinoma. Study information: Resecting the tumor surgically was how the patients' primary liver carcinoma was treated. Staging placed the tumors at T1-T3 N0M0, and they measured roughly 4.2 to 10 cm across.

Germline DNA was also extracted, while the blood RNA originated from unsorted whole blood. Chronic HBV infection, untreated so far, was present in the patients. Surgery was preceded by the collection of four milliliters of peripheral blood. This clonotype was picked up many times. Production of TCR beta cDNA used 500 ng total RNA together with a constant-region primer. ARM-PCR, slightly modified, supplied the TCR beta libraries through three nested multiplex PCR rounds. Each CDR3 protein gets one entry after TCRdb re-called the multiplex PCR reads with MiXCR. The table includes 310,000 or so distinct CDR3 sequences, around 50% detected once. Source material: peripheral blood. The receptor was isolated from a woman aged 30 to 39 with primary liver carcinoma and hepatitis B virus infection.

This CDR3 is CASTLDDSYYEQYF. CDR3 DNA: TGTGCCAGTACACTCGACGACAGTTACTACGAGCAGTACTTC. The gene calls are TRBV12-3 or TRBV12-4 and TRBJ2-7, with D tentatively TRBD1 (5 bases). There are 14 residues in the CDR3. Trimming left V 9 bases short and J 3 bases short, with 18 bases between.